A selection of T cell receptor beta chains follows, all from one sample in a study of blood T cell repertoires in COVID-19. Some clones are missing from TCRdb's copy, which holds only in-frame ones; the method was immunoSEQ multiplex PCR. Of around 150,000 clones in the sample, about 84% are singletons; the top ten hold 8.8%. The sequenced material came from peripheral blood. The receptors stem from a woman aged 80 or over in a cohort sampled during active or convalescent COVID-19. CDR3s include the opening cysteine and the closing phenylalanine or tryptophan. D genes are given only for firm matches. For some rows the clone size is stated as once, few or many, or as a class when expanded; others skip it.

>TRBJ1-1|-|TRBD1|TRBV25-1
CASSDPSGTANTEAFF
TGTGCCAGCAGTGATCCATCCGGGACAGCGAACACTGAAGCTTTCTTT
>TRBJ2-5|-|TRBD1|TRBV10-3
CAISEPSRTGVGETQYF
TGTGCCATCAGTGAGCCCTCCCGGACAGGGGTTGGAGAGACCCAGTACTTC
>TRBJ2-2|-|TRBD1|TRBV24-1
CATSDATAGGQGGELFF
TGTGCCACCAGTGATGCAACGGCAGGGGGCCAAGGCGGGGAGCTGTTTTTT
>TRBJ1-2|once|TRBD1|TRBV4-1
CASSRGQGPNYGYTF
TGCGCCAGCAGCCGCGGACAGGGCCCTAACTATGGCTACACCTTC
>TRBJ1-6|-|-|TRBV15
CATSTKNSPLHF
TGTGCCACCAGCACCAAAAATTCACCCCTCCACTTT
>TRBJ1-2|-|TRBD1|TRBV24-1
CATSDASSGTGGAFNGYTF
TGTGCCACCAGTGATGCAAGCTCCGGGACAGGGGGCGCATTCAATGGCTACACCTTC
>TRBJ2-3|few|-|TRBV19
CASSINGRLGTDTQYF
TGTGCCAGTAGTATAAACGGCAGGTTGGGCACAGATACGCAGTATTTT
>TRBJ2-1|-|-|TRBV6-2/TRBV6-3
CASSSPSSYNEQFF
TGTGCCAGCAGTTCCCCTAGCTCCTACAATGAGCAGTTCTTC
>TRBJ2-5|-|TRBD2|TRBV4-3
CASSQSSLAGGYETQYF
TGCGCCAGCAGCCAATCAAGCCTAGCGGGGGGCTACGAGACCCAGTACTTC
>TRBJ1-6|once|-|TRBV7-2
CASSRGGNSYNSPLHF
TGTGCCAGCAGCCGGGGCGGGAACTCCTATAATTCACCCCTCCACTTT
>TRBJ2-3|-|TRBD2|TRBV2
CASSEGLAGGLWADTQYF
TGTGCCAGCAGTGAAGGACTAGCGGGGGGGCTCTGGGCAGATACGCAGTATTTT
>TRBJ1-2|-|-|TRBV6-5
CAILDPLFGYGYTF
TGTGCCATCCTCGACCCACTATTCGGCTATGGCTACACCTTC
>TRBJ2-3|-|TRBD2|TRBV3-1/TRBV3-2
CASSQETEGLASTDTQYF
TGTGCCAGCAGCCAAGAGACGGAGGGACTAGCTAGCACAGATACGCAGTATTTT
>TRBJ1-4|-|-|TRBV4-1
CASSQGAGVRGEKLFF
TGCGCCAGCAGCCAGGGGGCGGGGGTTCGGGGTGAAAAACTGTTTTTT
>TRBJ1-5|-|TRBD1|TRBV19
CASSNQGAGQPQHF
TGTGCCAGTAGTAACCAGGGGGCGGGTCAGCCCCAGCATTTT
>TRBJ2-5|-|TRBD1|TRBV24-1
CATSESRGLSETQYF
TGTGCCACCAGTGAATCCAGGGGGTTGAGCGAGACCCAGTACTTC
>TRBJ1-1|once|-|TRBV19
CASSIRDRNTEAFF
TGTGCCAGTAGTATTAGAGACAGGAACACTGAAGCTTTCTTT
>TRBJ2-5|-|-|TRBV4-1
CASSQDLRAGKRETQYF
TGCGCCAGCAGCCAAGATCTGAGGGCGGGCAAGCGGGAGACCCAGTACTTC
>TRBJ2-7|-|-|TRBV9
CASSGGTAFHYEQYF
TGTGCCAGCAGTGGGGGGACAGCCTTTCACTACGAGCAGTACTTC
>TRBJ1-2|-|TRBD1|TRBV6-6
CASNLGGGGINYGYTF
TGTGCCAGCAACCTGGGAGGAGGGGGCATTAACTATGGCTACACCTTC
>TRBJ2-3|-|TRBD1|TRBV7-3
CASSLTPPGAGGTQYF
TGTGCCAGCAGCTTAACCCCTCCTGGGGCAGGGGGTACGCAGTATTTT
>TRBJ1-6|-|-|TRBV6-5
CASSRHGGNNSPLHF
TGTGCCAGCAGCCGACACGGGGGGAATAATTCACCCCTCCACTTT
>TRBJ1-2|-|TRBD1|TRBV7-9
CASSDSTGGYGYTF
TGTGCCAGCAGCGATTCGACAGGGGGATATGGCTACACCTTC
>TRBJ2-2|-|TRBD1|TRBV6-6
CASEQGQGGPGELFF
TGTGCCAGCGAACAAGGACAGGGCGGTCCCGGGGAGCTGTTTTTT
>TRBJ1-2|-|TRBD1|TRBV14
CASSPGQGYGYTF
TGTGCCAGCAGCCCGGGACAGGGCTATGGCTACACCTTC
>TRBJ1-4|-|-|TRBV7-3
CATLDRRNEKLFF
TGTGCCACTTTAGACAGGAGGAATGAAAAACTGTTTTTT
>TRBJ2-1|-|-|TRBV19
CASSLESSYNEQFF
TGTGCCAGTAGTTTGGAGAGCTCCTACAATGAGCAGTTCTTC